What follows are 7 T cell receptor beta chains derived from one specimen sequenced in a study of cytomegalovirus exposure and HLA in healthy donors. Only in-frame clones appear in the TCRdb table, and some are missing; sequencing was by immunoSEQ multiplex PCR. The table lists about 140,000 clones, roughly nine tenths of them singletons. Sequencing was carried out using PBMCs. These receptors all come from a man between 18 and 29 years old in good health and CMV-seronegative.

The rearrangement joins TRBV5-6 to TRBJ1-4; unclear D gene. Trimming removed 4 bases from V and 5 bases from J, with 12 bases in between. Germline CDR1 and CDR2: SGHDT and YYEEEE. The CDR3 has 14 residues. This CDR3 reads CASSRRQTNEKLFF. CDR3 bases: TGTGCCAGCAGCCGGCGGCAGACGAATGAAAAACTGTTTTTT.

CDR3 amino acids: CASSAPWGGGQETQYF. CDR3 DNA: TGTGCCAGCAGCGCCCCATGGGGGGGAGGGCAAGAGACCCAGTACTTC. The chain employs TRBV9 and TRBJ2-5; 7 bases map to TRBD2. With 3 bases clipped from V and 2 bases from J, the junction kept 10 bases outside the gene matches. CDR1 and CDR2 from the germline V gene are SGDLS and YYNGEE. CDR3 size: 16 residues.

This chain links TRBV27 with TRBJ2-2, with 9 positions matching TRBD2. The V segment lost 6 bases and the J segment 1 base; nucleotides outside the gene matches: 3. CDR1 is MNHEY, CDR2 SMNVEV, per germline (reference sequence). The CDR3 totals 15 residues. The CDR3 spells CASSPSGVNTGELFF. The CDR3 nucleotides read TGTGCCAGCAGCCCTAGCGGGGTGAACACCGGGGAGCTGTTTTTT.

The sample holds many counts of this clone. J is TRBJ1-5 and V is TRBV19, with D possibly being TRBD1 (5 bases). CDR3 size: 13 residues. The V gene's germline CDR1 is LNHDA and CDR2 SQIVND (reference sequence). Trimming took 6 bases from V and 9 from J, leaving 15 bases between them. The CDR3 coding sequence is TGTGCCAGTAGCATACAGGTTCGGGGGCCCCAGCATTTT. This sequence encodes CASSIQVRGPQHF.

Ten or more counts support this clone. The chain links TRBV13 to TRBJ2-1; a weak D match, TRBD2 (6 bases). Germline values: CDR1 PRHDT, CDR2 FYEKMQ (reference sequence). This CDR3 contains 13 residues. Trimming cost V 5 bases and J 9 bases, with 14 bases left between them. The CDR3 is CASSTGLYGEQFF. CDR3 nucleotide sequence: TGTGCCAGCAGCACGGGACTTTATGGTGAGCAGTTCTTC.

The chain recombines TRBV9 with TRBJ1-2; no firm D call. The germline CDR1 and CDR2 sequences are SGDLS and YYNGEE. V lost 3 bases and J lost 5, with 11 bases in between. The CDR3 extends over 13 amino acids. For the CDR3, the DNA is TGTGCCAGCAGCGGAGGGTCTCATTATGGCTACACCTTC. Its translation is CASSGGSHYGYTF.

This clone turned up a few times. The V gene is TRBV29-1, the J gene TRBJ1-1; tentatively, D is TRBD1 (5 bases). V shed 8 bases and J shed 3 bases, with 13 bases lying between them. Germline V lookup: CDR1 SQVTM, CDR2 ANQGSEA. There are 12 residues in the CDR3. CDR3 in amino acids: CSLRVGDTEAFF. CDR3 DNA sequence: TGCAGCCTCAGGGTTGGGGACACTGAAGCTTTCTTT.